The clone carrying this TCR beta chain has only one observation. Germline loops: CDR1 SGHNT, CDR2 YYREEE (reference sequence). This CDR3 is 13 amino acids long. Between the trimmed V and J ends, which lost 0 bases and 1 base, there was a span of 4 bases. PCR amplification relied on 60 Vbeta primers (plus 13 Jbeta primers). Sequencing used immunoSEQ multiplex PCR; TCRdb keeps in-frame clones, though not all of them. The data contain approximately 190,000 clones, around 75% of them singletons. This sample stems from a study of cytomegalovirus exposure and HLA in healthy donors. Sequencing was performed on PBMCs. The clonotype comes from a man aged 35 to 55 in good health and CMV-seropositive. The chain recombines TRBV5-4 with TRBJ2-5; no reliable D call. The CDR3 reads CASSLAVQETQYF. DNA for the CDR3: TGTGCCAGCAGCTTGGCAGTCCAAGAGACCCAGTACTTC.